A selection of T cell receptor beta chains follows, all from one sample in a study of blood T cell repertoires in COVID-19. Libraries were prepared by immunoSEQ multiplex PCR; TCRdb keeps only in-frame clonotypes and omits some of them. The data hold about 74,000 clones, with more than 70% observed a single time. The sample comprised peripheral blood. The receptors were gathered from a man aged 50-59 years with active COVID-19. Each CDR3 is given without its conserved first and last residue. Size tells how often a clone was seen (once, few, many) or the class of an expanded clone, and some rows leave it out.

CDR3 protein: ASSQEVGYGYT; J gene: TRBJ1-2; clone size: -; V gene: TRBV4-1
CDR3 protein: ASSLWEEETQY; J gene: TRBJ2-5; clone size: -; V gene: TRBV7-9
CDR3 protein: ASSATSGPLSEQF; J gene: TRBJ2-1; clone size: once; V gene: TRBV19
CDR3 protein: ASTTPGGGNEQY; J gene: TRBJ2-7; clone size: -; V gene: TRBV6-4
CDR3 protein: ASRSGTGTYEQY; J gene: TRBJ2-7; clone size: -; V gene: TRBV6-6
CDR3 protein: ASSSGLAEQY; J gene: TRBJ2-7; clone size: -; V gene: TRBV7-2
CDR3 protein: ASRRGPRDYGYT; J gene: TRBJ1-2; clone size: -; V gene: TRBV2
CDR3 protein: ATSRGQGDNEQF; J gene: TRBJ2-1; clone size: -; V gene: TRBV15
CDR3 protein: ASSPPARLTEAF; J gene: TRBJ1-1; clone size: -; V gene: TRBV3-1/TRBV3-2
CDR3 protein: SVERRGGQQQF; J gene: TRBJ2-1; clone size: -; V gene: TRBV29-1
CDR3 protein: ASRLREEGNSPLH; J gene: TRBJ1-6; clone size: once; V gene: TRBV6-6
CDR3 protein: ASSGRGNTGELF; J gene: TRBJ2-2; clone size: few; V gene: TRBV9
CDR3 protein: ASSFGTGQFEAF; J gene: TRBJ1-1; clone size: -; V gene: TRBV7-2
CDR3 protein: ATQSGGGPADTQY; J gene: TRBJ2-3; clone size: -; V gene: TRBV6-5
CDR3 protein: ASSTTLNTEAF; J gene: TRBJ1-1; clone size: once; V gene: TRBV6-5
CDR3 protein: ASSLGWTGVYGYT; J gene: TRBJ1-2; clone size: -; V gene: TRBV5-1
CDR3 protein: ASSLRQGGTYNYGYT; J gene: TRBJ1-2; clone size: -; V gene: TRBV5-1
CDR3 protein: ASRGRDYEQY; J gene: TRBJ2-7; clone size: -; V gene: TRBV6-5
CDR3 protein: ASSSGQGGQY; J gene: TRBJ2-3; clone size: -; V gene: TRBV5-1
CDR3 protein: ASSLVEGHEQY; J gene: TRBJ2-7; clone size: -; V gene: TRBV7-2
CDR3 protein: ASSLFPQETQY; J gene: TRBJ2-5; clone size: -; V gene: TRBV28
CDR3 protein: ASGPVREEVGELF; J gene: TRBJ2-2; clone size: -; V gene: TRBV5-4
CDR3 protein: ASRSKQGRTEAF; J gene: TRBJ1-1; clone size: -; V gene: TRBV6-5
CDR3 protein: ASSQSTSGPTSTQY; J gene: TRBJ2-3; clone size: once; V gene: TRBV4-2
CDR3 protein: ASSENPGQGYGNTIY; J gene: TRBJ1-3; clone size: -; V gene: TRBV25-1
CDR3 protein: AVLGTANYGYT; J gene: TRBJ1-2; clone size: -; V gene: TRBV19
CDR3 protein: ASSLGQGSYQPQH; J gene: TRBJ1-5; clone size: few; V gene: TRBV5-8
CDR3 protein: ASSDRGEQY; J gene: TRBJ2-7; clone size: -; V gene: TRBV18
CDR3 protein: ASSPLWRLQETQY; J gene: TRBJ2-5; clone size: -; V gene: TRBV27
CDR3 protein: ASSSGQGGTEAF; J gene: TRBJ1-1; clone size: few; V gene: TRBV5-4
CDR3 protein: ASTRTEAF; J gene: TRBJ1-1; clone size: -; V gene: TRBV27
CDR3 protein: ARRLAGDRVEQF; J gene: TRBJ2-1; clone size: -; V gene: TRBV2
CDR3 protein: ASSSQPMQGAYEQY; J gene: TRBJ2-7; clone size: medium-sized; V gene: TRBV6-2/TRBV6-3
CDR3 protein: ASSEVRYEQY; J gene: TRBJ2-7; clone size: -; V gene: TRBV6-1
CDR3 protein: ASSESGTENSPLH; J gene: TRBJ1-6; clone size: -; V gene: TRBV25-1
CDR3 protein: SARETGGYT; J gene: TRBJ1-2; clone size: -; V gene: TRBV20-1
CDR3 protein: ASSSPSAGKGVEQY; J gene: TRBJ2-7; clone size: -; V gene: TRBV27